This TCR beta chain was recorded in a study of glioma-infiltrating T cells. The wider study: Presurgical dexamethasone in glioma patients lasted six or fewer days. Sequencing aimed for roughly 4.5- to 11-fold coverage of about a million peripheral T cells. Study results and limitations: Non-neoplastic patients had below-expected tissue-blood divergence, while all gliomas exceeded expectation.

On this clonotype itself: Its antigen is unknown. This may stem from a read error, because a much larger clone lies one nucleotide away.

The germline V gene has CDR1 MNHEY and CDR2 SMNVEV (reference sequence). The CDR3 is 15 residues long. TCR alpha and beta CDR3 regions were amplified from RNA using iRepertoire nested multiplex PCR. One-step reverse transcription and amplification started from approximately 100-400 ng of tissue mRNA or PBMC total RNA. From the multiplex PCR reads, TCRdb called clonotypes with MiXCR, one entry per CDR3 protein. The sample holds more than 350,000 distinct CDR3 sequences; around 38% are singletons and the top ten take 12%. The TCR sequence derives from a human donor with low-grade glioma or glioblastoma, undergoing nonglioma brain surgery, or in good health (not recorded which). Sequencing was done on a sample of glioma tissue, nonneoplastic brain tissue, or PBMCs (not recorded which). The genes are TRBV27 and TRBJ1-5; D not resolved. The CDR3 region is CASTPSRGGNQHQHF. CDR3 DNA: TGTGCCAGCACCCCCTCTCGGGGTGGGAATCAGCACCAGCATTTT.